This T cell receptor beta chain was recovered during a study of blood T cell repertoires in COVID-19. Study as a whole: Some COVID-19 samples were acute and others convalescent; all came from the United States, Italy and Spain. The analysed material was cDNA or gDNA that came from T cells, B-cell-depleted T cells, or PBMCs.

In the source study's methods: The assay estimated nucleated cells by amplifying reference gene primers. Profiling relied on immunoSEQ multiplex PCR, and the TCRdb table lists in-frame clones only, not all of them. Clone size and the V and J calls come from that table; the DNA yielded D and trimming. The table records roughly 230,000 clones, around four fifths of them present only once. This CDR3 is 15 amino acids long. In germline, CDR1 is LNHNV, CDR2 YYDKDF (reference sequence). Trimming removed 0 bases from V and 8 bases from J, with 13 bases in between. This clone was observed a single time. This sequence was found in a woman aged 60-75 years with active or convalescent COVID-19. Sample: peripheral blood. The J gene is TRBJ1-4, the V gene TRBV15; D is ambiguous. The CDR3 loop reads CATSRDAGDGEKLFF. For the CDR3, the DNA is TGTGCCACCAGCAGAGATGCCGGGGATGGGGAAAAACTGTTTTTT.